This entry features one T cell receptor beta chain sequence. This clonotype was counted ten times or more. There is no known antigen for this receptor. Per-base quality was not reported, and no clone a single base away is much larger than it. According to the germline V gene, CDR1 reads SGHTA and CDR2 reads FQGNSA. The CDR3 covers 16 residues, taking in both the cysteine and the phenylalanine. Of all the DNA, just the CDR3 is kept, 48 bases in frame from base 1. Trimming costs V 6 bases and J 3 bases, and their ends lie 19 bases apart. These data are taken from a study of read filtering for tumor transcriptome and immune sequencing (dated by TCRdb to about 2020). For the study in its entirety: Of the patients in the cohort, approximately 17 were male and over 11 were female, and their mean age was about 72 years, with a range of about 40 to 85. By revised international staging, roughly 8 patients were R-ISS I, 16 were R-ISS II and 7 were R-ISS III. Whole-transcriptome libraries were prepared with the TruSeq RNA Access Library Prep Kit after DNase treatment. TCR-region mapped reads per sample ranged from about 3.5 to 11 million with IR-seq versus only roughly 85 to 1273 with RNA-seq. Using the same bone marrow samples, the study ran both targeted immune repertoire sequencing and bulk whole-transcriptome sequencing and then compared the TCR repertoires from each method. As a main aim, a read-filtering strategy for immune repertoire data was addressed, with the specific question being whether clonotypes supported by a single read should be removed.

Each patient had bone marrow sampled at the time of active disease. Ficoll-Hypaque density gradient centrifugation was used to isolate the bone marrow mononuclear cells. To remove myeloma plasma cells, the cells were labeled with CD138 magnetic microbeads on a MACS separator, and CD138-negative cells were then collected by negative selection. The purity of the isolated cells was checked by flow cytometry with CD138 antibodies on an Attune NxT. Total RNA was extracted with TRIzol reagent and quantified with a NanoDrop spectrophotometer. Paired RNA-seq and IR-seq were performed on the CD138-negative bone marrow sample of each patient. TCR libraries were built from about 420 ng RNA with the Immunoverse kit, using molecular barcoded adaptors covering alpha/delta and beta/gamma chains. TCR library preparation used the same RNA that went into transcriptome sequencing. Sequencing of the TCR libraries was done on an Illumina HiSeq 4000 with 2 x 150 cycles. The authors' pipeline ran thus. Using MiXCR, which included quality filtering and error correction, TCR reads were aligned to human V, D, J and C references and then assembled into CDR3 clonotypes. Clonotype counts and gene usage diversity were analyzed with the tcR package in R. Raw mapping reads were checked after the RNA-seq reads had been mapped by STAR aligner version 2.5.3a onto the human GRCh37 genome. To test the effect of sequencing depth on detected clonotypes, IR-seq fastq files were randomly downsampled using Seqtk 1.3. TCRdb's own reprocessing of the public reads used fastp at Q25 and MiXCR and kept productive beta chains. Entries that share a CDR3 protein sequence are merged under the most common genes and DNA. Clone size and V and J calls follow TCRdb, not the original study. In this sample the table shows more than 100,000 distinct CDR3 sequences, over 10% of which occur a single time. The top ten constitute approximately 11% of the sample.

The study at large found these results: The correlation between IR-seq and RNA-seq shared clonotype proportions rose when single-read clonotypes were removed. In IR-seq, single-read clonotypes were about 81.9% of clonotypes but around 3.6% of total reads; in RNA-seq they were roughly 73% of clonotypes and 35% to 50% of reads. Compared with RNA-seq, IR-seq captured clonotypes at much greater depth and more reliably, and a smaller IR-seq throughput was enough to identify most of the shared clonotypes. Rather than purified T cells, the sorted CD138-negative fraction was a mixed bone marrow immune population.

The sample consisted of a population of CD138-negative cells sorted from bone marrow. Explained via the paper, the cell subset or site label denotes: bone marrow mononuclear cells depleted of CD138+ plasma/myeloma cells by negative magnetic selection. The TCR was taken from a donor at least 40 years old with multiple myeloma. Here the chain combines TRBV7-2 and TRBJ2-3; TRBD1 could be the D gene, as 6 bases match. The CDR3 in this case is CASRANTGLGTDTQYF. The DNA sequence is TGTGCCAGCAGGGCAAACACAGGGCTGGGGACAGATACGCAGTATTTT.